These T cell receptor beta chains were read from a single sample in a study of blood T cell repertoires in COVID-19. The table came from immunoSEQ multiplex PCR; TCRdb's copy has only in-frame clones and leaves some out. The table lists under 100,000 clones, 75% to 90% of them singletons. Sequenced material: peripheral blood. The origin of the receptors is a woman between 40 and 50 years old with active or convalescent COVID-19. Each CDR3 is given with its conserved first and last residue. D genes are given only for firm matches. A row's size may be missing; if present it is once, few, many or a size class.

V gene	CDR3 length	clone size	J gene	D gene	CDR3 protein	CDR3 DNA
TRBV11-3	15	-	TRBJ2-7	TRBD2	CASSLLAGGAYEQYF	TGTGCCAGCAGCTTATTGGCGGGAGGTGCCTACGAGCAGTACTTC
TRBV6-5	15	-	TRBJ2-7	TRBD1	CASGGGQGGIHEQYF	TGTGCCAGCGGGGGGGGACAGGGTGGAATCCACGAGCAGTACTTC
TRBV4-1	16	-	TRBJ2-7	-	CASSQDDGGASYEQYF	TGCGCCAGCAGCCAAGATGATGGCGGGGCCTCCTACGAGCAGTACTTC
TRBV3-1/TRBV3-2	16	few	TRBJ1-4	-	CASSPLTGATNEKLFF	TGTGCCAGCAGCCCCCTTACAGGCGCAACTAATGAAAAACTGTTTTTT
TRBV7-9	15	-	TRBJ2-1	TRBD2	CASSLEGGPHNEQFF	TGTGCCAGCAGCTTAGAGGGAGGGCCTCACAATGAGCAGTTCTTC
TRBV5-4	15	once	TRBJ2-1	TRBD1	CASSFRDRGDNEQFF	TGTGCCAGCAGCTTTAGGGACAGGGGAGACAATGAGCAGTTCTTC
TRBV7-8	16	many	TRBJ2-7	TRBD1	CASSLEWTGGIGEQYF	TGTGCCAGCAGCTTAGAATGGACAGGGGGAATAGGGGAGCAGTACTTC
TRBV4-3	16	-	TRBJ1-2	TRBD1	CASSQDWTGRNYGYTF	TGCGCCAGCAGCCAAGACTGGACAGGGCGTAACTATGGCTACACCTTC
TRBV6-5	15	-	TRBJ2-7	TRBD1	CASSYGTGDRYEQYF	TGTGCCAGCAGTTACGGGACAGGGGATCGCTACGAGCAGTACTTC
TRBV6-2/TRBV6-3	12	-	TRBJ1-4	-	CASSSQGEKLFF	TGTGCCAGCAGTTCTCAGGGGGAAAAACTGTTTTTT
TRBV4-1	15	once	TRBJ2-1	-	CASSQGYRWDNEQFF	TGCGCCAGCAGCCAAGGGTACAGGTGGGACAATGAGCAGTTCTTC
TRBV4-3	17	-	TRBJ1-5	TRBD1	CASSQEVTGGGSQPQHF	TGCGCCAGCAGCCAAGAGGTAACAGGGGGGGGTTCCCAGCCCCAGCATTTT
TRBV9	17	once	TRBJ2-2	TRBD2	CASSQGLAGAYTGELFF	TGTGCCAGCAGCCAAGGACTAGCGGGGGCCTACACCGGGGAGCTGTTTTTT
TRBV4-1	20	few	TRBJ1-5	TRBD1	CASSQGGQGMFSYNNQPQHF	TGCGCCAGCAGCCAAGGTGGACAGGGAATGTTTTCCTATAACAATCAGCCCCAGCATTTT
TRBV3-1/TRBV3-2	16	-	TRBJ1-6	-	CATTGEGLSPNSPLHF	TGTGCCACCACCGGGGAAGGTCTTTCCCCGAATTCACCCCTCCACTTT
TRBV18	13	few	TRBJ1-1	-	CASSPELNTEAFF	TGTGCCAGCTCACCAGAGTTGAACACTGAAGCTTTCTTT
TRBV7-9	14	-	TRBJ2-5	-	CASSNTEGVETQYF	TGTGCCAGCAGTAATACAGAGGGGGTCGAGACCCAGTACTTC
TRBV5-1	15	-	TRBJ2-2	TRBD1	CASSSRGQVAGELFF	TGCGCCAGCAGCTCTCGAGGACAGGTTGCCGGGGAGCTGTTTTTT
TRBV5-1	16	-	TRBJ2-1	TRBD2	CASSRDLAGGYNEQFF	TGCGCCAGCAGCAGGGATCTAGCGGGAGGGTACAATGAGCAGTTCTTC
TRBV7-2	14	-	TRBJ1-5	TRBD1	CASIFRDRDQPQHF	TGTGCCAGCATATTCCGGGACAGGGATCAGCCCCAGCATTTT
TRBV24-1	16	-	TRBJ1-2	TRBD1	CATSDSGDRADYGYTF	TGTGCCACCAGTGATTCGGGGGACAGGGCGGACTATGGCTACACCTTC
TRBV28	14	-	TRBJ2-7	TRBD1	CASRRGTGAYEQYF	TGTGCCAGCAGGCGAGGGACAGGGGCATACGAGCAGTACTTC
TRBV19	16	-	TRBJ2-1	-	CASSIWRGSSYNEQFF	TGTGCCAGTAGTATTTGGCGAGGGAGCTCCTACAATGAGCAGTTCTTC
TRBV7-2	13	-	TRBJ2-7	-	CASSSRTPYEQYF	TGTGCCAGCAGCTCCCGGACACCCTACGAGCAGTACTTC
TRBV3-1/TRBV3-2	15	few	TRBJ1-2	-	CASSQDIASPYGYTF	TGTGCCAGCAGCCAAGATATAGCCAGCCCCTATGGCTACACCTTC
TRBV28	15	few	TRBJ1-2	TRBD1	CASSSNGDRTYGYTF	TGTGCCAGCAGTTCCAATGGGGACAGGACGTATGGCTACACCTTC
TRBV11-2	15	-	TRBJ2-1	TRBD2	CASSLLAGGLGEQFF	TGTGCCAGCAGCCTCCTAGCGGGGGGGTTGGGTGAGCAGTTCTTC
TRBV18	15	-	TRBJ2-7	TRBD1	CASSPGQGDVYEQYF	TGTGCCAGCTCACCGGGACAGGGGGACGTCTACGAGCAGTACTTC
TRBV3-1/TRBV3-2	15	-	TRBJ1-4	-	CASSQYQGGGEKLFF	TGTGCCAGCAGCCAATATCAAGGAGGTGGTGAAAAACTGTTTTTT
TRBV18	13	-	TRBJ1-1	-	CASSPNGNTEAFF	TGTGCCAGCTCACCAAACGGGAACACTGAAGCTTTCTTT
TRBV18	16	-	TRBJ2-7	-	CASSPEGQGKTYEQYF	TGTGCCAGCTCACCTGAGGGGCAGGGGAAAACCTACGAGCAGTACTTC
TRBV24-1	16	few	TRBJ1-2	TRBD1	CATSDPGRQGTYGYTF	TGTGCCACCAGTGACCCCGGAAGACAGGGGACCTATGGCTACACCTTC
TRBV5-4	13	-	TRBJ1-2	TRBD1	CASRVTGGYGYTF	TGTGCCAGCAGAGTCACAGGGGGCTATGGCTACACCTTC
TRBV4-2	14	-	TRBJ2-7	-	CASSQVGGGYEQYF	TGTGCCAGCAGCCAAGTAGGGGGGGGCTACGAGCAGTACTTC
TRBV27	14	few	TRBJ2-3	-	CASSWRDSADTQYF	TGTGCCAGCAGTTGGCGGGACTCCGCAGATACGCAGTATTTT
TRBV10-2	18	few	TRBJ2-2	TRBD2	CASSGTSGASRFTGELFF	TGCGCCAGCAGTGGGACTAGCGGGGCCTCCCGGTTCACCGGGGAGCTGTTTTTT
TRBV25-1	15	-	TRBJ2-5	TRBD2	CASSDDWGRGETQYF	TGTGCCAGCAGTGATGATTGGGGGAGGGGAGAGACCCAGTACTTC
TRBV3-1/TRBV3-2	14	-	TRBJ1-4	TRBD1	CASSRTGYNEKLFF	TGTGCCAGCAGTCGGACAGGATACAATGAAAAACTGTTTTTT
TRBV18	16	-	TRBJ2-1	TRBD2	CASSPRSGDSYNEQFF	TGTGCCAGCTCACCGCGTAGCGGGGATTCCTACAATGAGCAGTTCTTC
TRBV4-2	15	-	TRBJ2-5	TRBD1	CASSQEHRGTETQYF	TGTGCCAGCAGCCAAGAGCACAGGGGAACAGAGACCCAGTACTTC
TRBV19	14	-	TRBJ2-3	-	CASKGRGHTDTQYF	TGTGCCAGTAAAGGGCGGGGGCACACAGATACGCAGTATTTT
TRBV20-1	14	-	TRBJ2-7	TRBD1	CSASSGGEAYEQYF	TGCAGTGCTAGTTCAGGGGGCGAGGCCTACGAGCAGTACTTC
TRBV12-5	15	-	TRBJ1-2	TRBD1	CASGLAGTAFYGYTF	TGTGCTAGTGGTTTGGCCGGGACAGCCTTTTATGGCTACACCTTC
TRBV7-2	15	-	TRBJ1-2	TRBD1	CASSLVTGQNYGYTF	TGTGCCAGCAGCTTAGTTACGGGACAGAACTATGGCTACACCTTC
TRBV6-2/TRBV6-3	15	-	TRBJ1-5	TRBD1	CASSYRGQGDQPQHF	TGTGCCAGCAGTTACCGGGGACAGGGGGATCAGCCCCAGCATTTT
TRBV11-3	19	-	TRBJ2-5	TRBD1	CASSPLFAGGTGSPETQYF	TGTGCCAGCAGCCCCCTCTTCGCCGGGGGGACAGGGAGTCCGGAGACCCAGTACTTC